Listed below are T cell receptor beta chains from one sample, sequenced in a study of vaccination and CD4 T cells after COVID-19. MiXCR was run by TCRdb on the PCR reads, yielding one entry per CDR3 protein. Of around 8,000 distinct CDR3 sequences detected, about 32% appear once; the ten largest clones hold around an eighth. These receptors' targets are unknown. Sequences were obtained from CD4+ T cells from blood, cultured in vitro. The receptors were gathered from a human donor in good health. Both conserved end residues are part of each CDR3. The D gene is left open where the match is weak. Size is stated for part of the rows, as once, few or many counts, or as a class when the clone is expanded.

TRBJ1-2,TRBV20-1,TRBD1,12,few,CSATGTGAGYTF,TGCAGTGCGACCGGGACAGGGGCCGGCTACACCTTC
TRBJ1-5,TRBV30,.,13,once,CAWAGDSNQPQHF,TGTGCCTGGGCAGGGGATAGCAATCAGCCCCAGCATTTT
TRBJ2-7,TRBV5-4,.,15,.,CASSFKKGSSYEQYF,TGTGCCAGCAGCTTTAAGAAGGGGTCGTCCTACGAGCAGTACTTC
TRBJ1-5,TRBV20-1,.,14,medium-sized,CSGIDGPVGRPQHF,TGCAGTGGGATAGATGGGCCGGTTGGACGGCCCCAGCATTTT
TRBJ2-1,TRBV2,.,15,.,CASTLEPPSPSEQFF,TGTGCCAGCACCCTCGAGCCCCCTAGCCCCTCTGAGCAGTTCTTC
TRBJ1-2,TRBV5-4,.,15,few,CASSLDREGGYGYTF,TGTGCCAGCAGCTTGGACAGGGAAGGAGGGTATGGCTACACCTTC
TRBJ2-1,TRBV15,TRBD2,15,.,CATSRAGDRSSEQFF,TGTGCCACCAGCCGTGCGGGAGACCGGTCCAGTGAGCAGTTCTTC
TRBJ2-7,TRBV3-1,TRBD2,14,.,CASSQSGSSYEQYF,TGTGCCAGCAGCCAAAGCGGGAGCTCCTACGAGCAGTACTTC
TRBJ1-2,TRBV4-3,.,15,.,CASSQEYRDSYGYTF,TGCGCCAGCAGCCAAGAATACCGGGATTCCTATGGCTACACCTTC
TRBJ2-3,TRBV5-4,.,14,few,CASSLQTSTDTQYF,TGTGCCAGCAGCTTGCAGACTAGCACAGATACGCAGTATTTT
TRBJ1-1,TRBV29-1,.,13,.,CSVEQGPGTEAFF,TGCAGCGTTGAACAGGGGCCGGGGACTGAAGCTTTCTTT
TRBJ2-7,TRBV5-1,.,14,.,CASSGGQYNYEQYF,TGCGCCAGCAGCGGAGGACAGTACAACTACGAGCAGTACTTC
TRBJ1-1,TRBV7-2,.,14,few,CASSLSGWATEAFF,TGTGCCAGCAGCTTATCAGGGTGGGCAACTGAAGCTTTCTTT
TRBJ1-2,TRBV18,.,14,few,CASSLGKGDYGYTF,TGTGCCAGCTCACTTGGCAAGGGGGACTATGGCTACACCTTC
TRBJ2-3,TRBV6-1,.,15,.,CASSPPGRPTDTQYF,TGTGCCAGCAGTCCGCCGGGGCGGCCCACAGATACGCAGTATTTT
TRBJ1-2,TRBV19,TRBD1,13,.,CASKTGDPYGYTF,TGTGCCAGTAAAACAGGGGATCCCTATGGCTACACCTTC
TRBJ2-1,TRBV6-2/TRBV6-3,.,14,.,CASSARIGGDEQFF,TGTGCCAGCAGTGCGCGGATAGGGGGGGATGAGCAGTTCTTC
TRBJ1-2,TRBV20-1,.,16,.,CSARIQPGTGFYGYTF,TGCAGTGCTCGAATTCAACCCGGGACGGGGTTCTATGGCTACACCTTC
TRBJ2-7,TRBV4-3,TRBD1,15,.,CASSQGSGGAYEQYF,TGCGCCAGCAGCCAAGGGTCAGGGGGTGCCTACGAGCAGTACTTC
TRBJ2-5,TRBV19,.,13,few,CATTGLIGETQYF,TGTGCTACGACAGGTTTGATCGGGGAGACCCAGTACTTC
TRBJ1-5,TRBV6-1,.,15,few,CASSQDTPGSQPQHF,TGTGCCAGCAGCCAAGACACCCCTGGGAGTCAGCCCCAGCATTTT
TRBJ2-5,TRBV5-4,.,15,.,CASSSDIGHQETQYF,TGTGCCAGCAGCTCGGACATAGGACACCAAGAGACCCAGTACTTC
TRBJ2-5,TRBV11-3,.,13,once,CASSQGPMKTQYF,TGTGCCAGCAGCCAAGGACCGATGAAGACCCAGTACTTC
TRBJ2-7,TRBV19,.,14,.,CASSMRGSSYEQYF,TGTGCCAGTAGTATGAGGGGGAGCTCCTACGAGCAGTACTTC
TRBJ2-7,TRBV27,TRBD2,12,.,CASSSRTSGQYF,TGTGCCAGCAGTTCCCGGACTAGCGGGCAGTACTTC
TRBJ2-1,TRBV5-1,TRBD1,13,.,CASWRDRTNEQFF,TGCGCCTCCTGGAGGGACAGGACCAATGAGCAGTTCTTC
TRBJ1-1,TRBV11-3,TRBD1,14,few,CASGQGGGNTEAFF,TGTGCCAGCGGACAGGGCGGGGGGAACACTGAAGCTTTCTTT
TRBJ2-3,TRBV24-1,.,15,.,CATSATTGFTDTQYF,TGTGCCACCAGTGCCACGACAGGTTTCACAGATACGCAGTATTTT
TRBJ2-2,TRBV7-6,.,15,.,CASSLGWGNTGELFF,TGTGCCAGCAGCTTAGGATGGGGGAACACCGGGGAGCTGTTTTTT
TRBJ1-5,TRBV7-9,.,13,.,CASSFVGNQPQHF,TGTGCCAGCAGCTTTGTGGGTAATCAGCCCCAGCATTTT
TRBJ2-2,TRBV7-3,TRBD2,17,.,CASSLRLVAGGTGELFF,TGTGCCAGCAGCTTAAGGCTTGTAGCGGGAGGCACCGGGGAGCTGTTTTTT
TRBJ2-7,TRBV6-1,TRBD2,15,.,CASSEGTSGPYEQYF,TGTGCCAGCAGTGAAGGGACTAGCGGGCCTTACGAGCAGTACTTC
TRBJ2-7,TRBV28,.,14,.,CASSSTGTSYEQYF,TGTGCCAGCAGTTCCACAGGGACCTCCTACGAGCAGTACTTC
TRBJ1-1,TRBV19,.,15,.,CASSVGPGQNTEAFF,TGTGCCAGTAGTGTGGGTCCGGGACAGAACACTGAAGCTTTCTTT
TRBJ2-3,TRBV2,.,11,few,CASRGFDTQYF,TGTGCCAGCAGAGGATTTGATACGCAGTATTTT
TRBJ2-7,TRBV29-1,.,16,.,CSVVPASLPDSYEQYF,TGCAGCGTTGTTCCTGCTTCTCTTCCCGACTCCTACGAGCAGTACTTC
TRBJ2-7,TRBV11-1,.,13,few,CASSLSHRVEQYF,TGTGCCAGCAGCTTATCACACAGGGTCGAGCAGTACTTC
TRBJ1-2,TRBV20-1,.,11,medium-sized,CSARDLVGYTF,TGCAGTGCTAGGGACCTCGTCGGCTACACCTTC
TRBJ1-5,TRBV10-3,.,13,large,CAVGTDSNQPQHF,TGTGCCGTCGGGACGGATAGCAATCAGCCCCAGCATTTT
TRBJ2-7,TRBV7-3,TRBD1,13,.,CASSRGISYEQYF,TGCGCCAGCAGCAGGGGGATCTCCTACGAGCAGTACTTC
TRBJ1-5,TRBV30,.,14,.,CAWSAPLTNQPQHF,TGTGCCTGGAGTGCCCCACTCACCAATCAGCCCCAGCATTTT
TRBJ2-5,TRBV19,TRBD2,15,.,CASSSHTSGQETQYF,TGTGCCAGTAGTTCACATACTAGCGGCCAAGAGACCCAGTACTTC
TRBJ2-7,TRBV24-1,.,14,few,CATRQKTGAYEQYF,TGTGCCACCAGACAGAAGACAGGAGCCTACGAGCAGTACTTC
TRBJ2-7,TRBV7-2,TRBD2,15,.,CASSLGTSDLYEQYF,TGTGCCAGCAGCTTAGGGACTAGCGACCTCTACGAGCAGTACTTC
TRBJ2-7,TRBV7-9,TRBD2,20,.,CASSLYPDRGLLAGEVEQCF,TGTGCCAGCAGCCTATACCCGGACAGGGGATTACTAGCGGGAGAAGTGGAGCAGTGCTTC
TRBJ1-2,TRBV4-3,.,15,.,CASSQRQREPYGYTF,TGCGCCAGCAGCCAGCGACAGCGGGAACCCTATGGCTACACCTTC
TRBJ2-1,TRBV20-1,TRBD2,15,.,CSARLAGGGRNEQFF,TGCAGTGCTAGACTAGCGGGAGGGGGGCGGAATGAGCAGTTCTTC
TRBJ2-5,TRBV5-6,.,16,.,CASSFWAAQYQETQYF,TGTGCCAGCAGCTTTTGGGCTGCCCAATACCAAGAGACCCAGTACTTC
TRBJ1-1,TRBV7-8,TRBD1,15,few,CASSTRQGPNTEAFF,TGTGCCAGCAGCACACGACAGGGCCCGAACACTGAAGCTTTCTTT
TRBJ1-6,TRBV20-1,TRBD1,14,medium-sized,CSARDRGLDSPLHF,TGCAGTGCTAGGGACAGGGGGCTCGATTCACCCCTCCACTTT
TRBJ1-2,TRBV20-1,.,13,medium-sized,CSANPGTLYGYTF,TGCAGTGCGAACCCCGGGACACTTTATGGCTACACCTTC
TRBJ1-5,TRBV20-1,TRBD1,15,medium-sized,CSARAGTGGGQPQHF,TGCAGTGCCCGAGCCGGGACAGGGGGCGGTCAGCCCCAGCATTTT